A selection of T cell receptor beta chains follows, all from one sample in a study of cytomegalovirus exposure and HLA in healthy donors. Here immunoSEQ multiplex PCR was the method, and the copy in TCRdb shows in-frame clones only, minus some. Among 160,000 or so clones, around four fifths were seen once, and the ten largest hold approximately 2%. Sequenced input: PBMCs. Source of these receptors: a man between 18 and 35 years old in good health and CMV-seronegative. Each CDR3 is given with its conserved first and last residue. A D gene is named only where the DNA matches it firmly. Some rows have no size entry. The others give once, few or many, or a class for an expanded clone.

CDR3 protein: CASSPTGLGGHGYTF; CDR3 DNA: TGCGCCAGCAGTCCCACGGGACTGGGGGGTCATGGCTACACCTTC; D gene: -; clone size: -; V gene: TRBV5-1; J gene: TRBJ1-2
CDR3 protein: CASRPLWGDNEKLFF; CDR3 DNA: TGTGCCAGTCGACCCCTTTGGGGGGATAATGAAAAACTGTTTTTT; D gene: -; clone size: -; V gene: TRBV7-9; J gene: TRBJ1-4
CDR3 protein: CASSLVARGETQYF; CDR3 DNA: TGTGCCAGCAGCTTAGTAGCCAGGGGAGAGACCCAGTACTTC; D gene: -; clone size: -; V gene: TRBV7-9; J gene: TRBJ2-5
CDR3 protein: CASRPDRGNYGYTF; CDR3 DNA: TGTGCCAGCAGGCCCGACAGGGGGAACTATGGCTACACCTTC; D gene: TRBD1; clone size: -; V gene: TRBV6-5; J gene: TRBJ1-2
CDR3 protein: CASSPDAGPGWPQHF; CDR3 DNA: TGTGCCAGCAGCCCCGATGCGGGACCGGGATGGCCCCAGCATTTT; D gene: -; clone size: -; V gene: TRBV2; J gene: TRBJ1-5
CDR3 protein: CASGGSYEQYF; CDR3 DNA: TGTGCCAGCGGGGGGTCCTACGAGCAGTACTTC; D gene: -; clone size: -; V gene: TRBV9; J gene: TRBJ2-7
CDR3 protein: CASSVGPGEYGYTF; CDR3 DNA: TGTGCCAGCAGCGTAGGGCCCGGGGAATATGGCTACACCTTC; D gene: -; clone size: -; V gene: TRBV9; J gene: TRBJ1-2
CDR3 protein: CASTLGRAGRDTQYF; CDR3 DNA: TGTGCCAGCACCCTCGGGAGGGCCGGGCGAGATACGCAGTATTTT; D gene: TRBD2; clone size: -; V gene: TRBV28; J gene: TRBJ2-3
CDR3 protein: CASSQGQGHEKLFF; CDR3 DNA: TGTGCCAGTAGCCAGGGGCAGGGCCATGAAAAACTGTTTTTT; D gene: -; clone size: -; V gene: TRBV19; J gene: TRBJ1-4
CDR3 protein: CASSFHQRESRGANVLTF; CDR3 DNA: TGTGCCAGCAGTTTCCACCAGCGGGAGTCCCGCGGGGCCAACGTCCTGACTTTC; D gene: TRBD2; clone size: -; V gene: TRBV6-8; J gene: TRBJ2-6
CDR3 protein: CARSRRPWGPYEQYF; CDR3 DNA: TGTGCCAGAAGCCGGAGGCCCTGGGGGCCCTACGAGCAGTACTTC; D gene: -; clone size: few; V gene: TRBV5-3; J gene: TRBJ2-7
CDR3 protein: CASSEIPTGSGNTIYF; CDR3 DNA: TGTGCCAGCAGCGAAATCCCGACAGGCTCTGGAAACACCATATATTTT; D gene: -; clone size: -; V gene: TRBV9; J gene: TRBJ1-3
CDR3 protein: CASTGGPVNSREQYF; CDR3 DNA: TGTGCCAGCACAGGGGGCCCCGTTAATTCTCGAGAGCAGTACTTC; D gene: TRBD1; clone size: -; V gene: TRBV7-8; J gene: TRBJ2-7